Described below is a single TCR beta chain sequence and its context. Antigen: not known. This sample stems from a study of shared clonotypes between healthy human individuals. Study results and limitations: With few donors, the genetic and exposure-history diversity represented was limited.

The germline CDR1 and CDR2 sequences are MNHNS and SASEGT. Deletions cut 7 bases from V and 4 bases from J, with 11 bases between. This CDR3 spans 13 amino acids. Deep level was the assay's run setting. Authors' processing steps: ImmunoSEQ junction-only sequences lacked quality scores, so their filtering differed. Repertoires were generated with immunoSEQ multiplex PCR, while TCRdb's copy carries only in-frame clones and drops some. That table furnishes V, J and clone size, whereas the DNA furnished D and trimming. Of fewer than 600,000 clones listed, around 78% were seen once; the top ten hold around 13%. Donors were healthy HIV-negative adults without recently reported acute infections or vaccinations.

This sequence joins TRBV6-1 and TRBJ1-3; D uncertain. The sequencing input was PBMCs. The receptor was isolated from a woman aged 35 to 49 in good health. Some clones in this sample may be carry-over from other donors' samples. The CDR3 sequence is CASIKGTGNTIYF. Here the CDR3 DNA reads TGTGCCAGCATAAAGGGAACGGGAAACACCATATATTTT.